This T cell receptor beta chain was profiled in a study of cytomegalovirus exposure and HLA in healthy donors. Turning to this clone: The antigen is unknown.

Each of the donors was a healthy bone marrow donor. Regarding the study as a whole: TCR beta sequences reportedly predicted most subjects' HLA-A and HLA-B alleles accurately. Trimming of TCR beta V- and J-genes showed a link, identified in a later analysis, to a missense DCLRE1C variant. Analysis was performed later, and it showed HLA-associated TCR beta chains to be more clonally expanded than equally common others.

The PCR employed 60 Vbeta primers together with 13 Jbeta primers. Profiling relied on immunoSEQ multiplex PCR, and the TCRdb table lists in-frame clones only, not all of them. This sample has 150,000 to 200,000 clones, with less than 80% found just once. The specimen sequenced was PBMCs. The clonotype comes from a woman aged 25 to 39 in good health and CMV-seropositive.

CDR3 coding DNA: TGTGCCAGCAGCTTAGTTGGGACAATGAACACCGGGGAGCTGTTTTTT. Amino acids: CASSLVGTMNTGELFF. The chain recombines TRBV11-2 with TRBJ2-2; TRBD1 is a possible D gene (6 bases). The germline V gene encodes CDR1 SGHAT and CDR2 FQNNGV. The germline V and J ends were trimmed by 1 base and 1 base, with 10 bases remaining between them. CDR3 length: 16 amino acids.